Presented here are 11 T cell receptor beta chains from one specimen sequenced in a study of T cell responses to AZD1222 COVID-19 vaccine. Profiled with immunoSEQ multiplex PCR; TCRdb holds only in-frame clones, not every one. The table has approximately 160,000 clones, around nine tenths seen once. The input for sequencing was peripheral blood, taken on day 0 of AZD1222 vaccination. The receptors originated from an adult in good health.

J is TRBJ2-3 and V is TRBV18; 10 positions agree with TRBD2. The germline V gene has CDR1 KGHSH and CDR2 LQKENI. This CDR3 region has 16 residues. V trimming: 0 bases; J trimming: 2 bases; junction bases outside the gene matches: 2. CDR3 in amino acids: CASSPPSGGPTDTQYF. CDR3 DNA sequence: TGTGCCAGCTCACCACCTAGCGGGGGGCCCACAGATACGCAGTATTTT.

This clone was observed a single time. This chain uses TRBV9 with TRBJ1-3; D is perhaps TRBD1 (5 bases). CDR3 length: 17 residues. V was trimmed by 3 bases and J by 0 bases, leaving 16 bases between them. Germline V gene sequence: CDR1 SGDLS, CDR2 YYNGEE. CDR3 nucleotides: TGTGCCAGCAGCGGGCGGCAGGGCCTACACTCTGGAAACACCATATATTTT. This codes for CASSGRQGLHSGNTIYF.

V usage is TRBV7-9 and J usage is TRBJ2-3; TRBD2 might be the D (6 bases). This CDR3 contains 16 residues. Trimming took off 5 bases at V and 0 bases at J, with 15 bases between the two ends. Looked up from germline, CDR1 is SEHNR and CDR2 is FQNEAQ (reference sequence). CDR3 loop: CASSPRDGLSTDTQYF. Written as DNA, the CDR3 is TGTGCCAGCAGCCCGCGGGACGGCCTTAGCACAGATACGCAGTATTTT.

This clone was seen a few times. This chain uses TRBV18 with TRBJ1-2; TRBD1 matches 11 bases. The trim removed 6 bases at V and 7 bases at J, leaving 4 bases unmatched. CDR1 is KGHSH, CDR2 LQKENI, per germline. The CDR3 is 13 residues long. As DNA, the CDR3 is TGTGCCAGCTCGTACGGGACAGGGGGTGGCTACACCTTC. Protein product: CASSYGTGGGYTF.

The gene calls are TRBV6-2 or TRBV6-3 and TRBJ1-6, with D tentatively TRBD1 (5 bases). This CDR3 region has 13 residues. Trimming shortened V by 4 bases and J by 16 bases, and 17 bases separated the two germline ends. Germline lookup yields CDR1 MNHEY and CDR2 SVGEGT. The CDR3 nucleotides are TGTGCCAGCAGTTCCGTAAGGGGACCTCCGCTCCACTTT. Encoded protein: CASSSVRGPPLHF.

J is TRBJ1-1 and V is TRBV2; TRBD1 is a possible D gene (5 bases). The V and J ends lost 5 bases and 0 bases respectively, with 16 bases between them. The CDR3 covers 16 residues. Germline values: CDR1 SNHLY, CDR2 FYNNEI. This CDR3 is CASSKGRQIMNTEAFF. The CDR3 region has the DNA TGTGCCAGCAGTAAAGGCCGACAGATCATGAACACTGAAGCTTTCTTT. Filled out from reference TRBV2 and TRBJ1-1, the complete variable domain reads EPEVTQTPSHQVTQMGQEVILRCVPISNHLYFYWYRQILGQKVEFLVSFYNNEISEKSEIFDDQFSVERPDGSNFTLKIRSTKLEDSAMYFCASSKGRQIMNTEAFFGQGTRLTVV.

CDR3 protein: CASSLDRAIYEQYF. In nucleotides, the CDR3 is TGTGCCAGCAGCCTGGACAGGGCAATCTACGAGCAGTACTTC. The chain has TRBV5-6 and TRBJ2-7; 8 positions agree with TRBD1. V lost 4 bases to trimming and J lost 3 bases; unmatched junction nucleotides: 6. CDR3 length: 14 residues. The germline V gene encodes CDR1 SGHDT and CDR2 YYEEEE.

In its sample, this clone was seen once. The chain has TRBV5-3 and TRBJ1-1; 8 bases align to TRBD1. TRBV5-3 is an open reading frame, and its role is uncertain. The CDR3 length is 13 residues. CDR3 loop: CVGQGLVNTEAFF. The CDR3 DNA reads as TGTGTAGGACAGGGTCTTGTGAACACTGAAGCTTTCTTT.

The chain has TRBV9 and TRBJ2-1, with D possibly being TRBD1 or TRBD2 (5 bases each). This CDR3 region has 15 residues. CDR1 SGDLS and CDR2 YYNGEE come from the germline V gene. The V end was cut by 5 bases, the J end by 1 base, with 13 bases between. CDR3 DNA: TGTGCCAGCAGTAATCGGGGCCCGTCCTACAATGAGCAGTTCTTC. Translation gives CASSNRGPSYNEQFF.

This chain uses TRBV11-3 with TRBJ2-1; D assignment may be TRBD1 or TRBD2 (5 bases each). CDR1 is SGHNT, CDR2 YENEEA, per germline. Trimming removed 4 bases from V and 7 bases from J, with 20 bases in between. The CDR3 totals 16 residues. DNA for the CDR3: TGTGCCAGCAGCTCAAGAGGGACGAGAGGGAAGAATGAGCAGTTCTTC. Translating it yields CASSSRGTRGKNEQFF.

The genes are TRBV4-1 and TRBJ1-6; D gene ambiguous. Germline V gene data show CDR1 as MGHRA and CDR2 as YSYEKL. This CDR3 is built from 14 residues. Trimming pared 4 bases from V and 9 bases from J, leaving 13 bases between. In nucleotides, the CDR3 is TGCGCCAGCAGCCTAATAATCGTCCGTTCACCCCTCCACTTT. Residues: CASSLIIVRSPLHF.